These T cell receptor beta chains were read from a single sample in a study of CD8 T cells in Susac syndrome. Via MiXCR, TCRdb re-called the immunoSEQ multiplex PCR reads, giving one row per CDR3 protein. The sample shows 180,000 or so distinct CDR3 sequences, about 95% of them seen only once. Specimen: CD4+ T cells from PBMCs. These receptors all come from a human donor in good health. CDR3s include the opening cysteine and the closing phenylalanine or tryptophan. A D gene is named only where the DNA matches it firmly. Some rows have no size entry. The others give once, few or many, or a class for an expanded clone.

once | - | 11 | TRBJ1-1 | TRBV30 | TGTGCGCGTGCGGAGGGGCCGGAAGCTTTCTTT | CARAEGPEAFF
few | TRBD2 | 14 | TRBJ2-2 | TRBV29-1 | TGCAGCGTCCGACTAGCGGGGGGCACCGGGGAGCTGTTTTTT | CSVRLAGGTGELFF
- | - | 13 | TRBJ2-1 | TRBV6-2/TRBV6-3 | TGTGCCAGCAGTTGGCGACAGGACAATGAGCAGTTCTTC | CASSWRQDNEQFF
- | - | 12 | TRBJ2-1 | TRBV20-1 | TGCAGTGCTAGCGGTCCCGACAATGAGCAGTTCTTC | CSASGPDNEQFF
few | TRBD1 | 12 | TRBJ1-2 | TRBV29-1 | TGCAGCGTTGGACAGGGTAACTATGGCTACACCTTC | CSVGQGNYGYTF
- | - | 15 | TRBJ1-5 | TRBV27 | TGTGCCAGCAGGACTTATGGACGTAGCAATCAGCCCCAGCATTTT | CASRTYGRSNQPQHF
- | - | 15 | TRBJ2-3 | TRBV4-1 | TGCGCCAGCAGCCAAGATGGGACGGGAAGGGATACGCAGTATTTT | CASSQDGTGRDTQYF
- | - | 14 | TRBJ2-4 | TRBV27 | TGTGCCAGCAGTCCCCAGGGGGCCAAAAACATTCAGTACTTC | CASSPQGAKNIQYF
- | - | 13 | TRBJ2-1 | TRBV29-1 | TGCAGCGTTGAAGAGACCTCCTACAATGAGCAGTTCTTC | CSVEETSYNEQFF
- | TRBD1 | 15 | TRBJ1-4 | TRBV12-3/TRBV12-4 | TGTGCCAGCAGTCCACGGACAGGGGTGAATGAAAAACTGTTTTTT | CASSPRTGVNEKLFF
- | - | 17 | TRBJ1-1 | TRBV29-1 | TGCAGCGTTGCCCCTAGGGTTACTGGTACGGAAGTCACTGAAGCTTTCTTT | CSVAPRVTGTEVTEAFF
- | TRBD1 | 16 | TRBJ2-3 | TRBV20-1 | TGCAGTGCTAGACGGAGACAGGGCACGGGCACAGATACGCAGTATTTT | CSARRRQGTGTDTQYF
- | TRBD2 | 15 | TRBJ2-3 | TRBV7-9 | TGTGCCAGCAGCTTAGAACGAACTAGCGGGGATACGCAGTATTTT | CASSLERTSGDTQYF
- | - | 13 | TRBJ1-2 | TRBV28 | TGTGCCAGCAGTTTTAGTGAAGGACAGGGCTACACCTTC | CASSFSEGQGYTF
- | TRBD1 | 18 | TRBJ2-6 | TRBV6-1 | TGTGCCAGCAGCCCTACAGGACAGGTCGACGCTGGGGCCAACGTCCTGACTTTC | CASSPTGQVDAGANVLTF
- | - | 14 | TRBJ2-5 | TRBV7-2 | TGTGCCAGCAGCTGGGGACACACTACAGAGACCCAGTACTTC | CASSWGHTTETQYF
- | - | 19 | TRBJ2-3 | TRBV4-3 | TGCGCCAGCAGCCAAGATTGGGGCCTTAGGGGAACGGGCACAGATACGCAGTATTTT | CASSQDWGLRGTGTDTQYF
- | - | 17 | TRBJ1-5 | TRBV12-3/TRBV12-4 | TGTGCCAGCAGTTCTGCTCTCCGGGACACAAGCAATCAGCCCCAGCATTTT | CASSSALRDTSNQPQHF
- | - | 12 | TRBJ1-2 | TRBV20-1 | TGCAGTGCTAGAGCCGGGGACCATGGCTACACCTTC | CSARAGDHGYTF
once | TRBD2 | 14 | TRBJ2-1 | TRBV20-1 | TGCAGTGCGCAGACTAGCGGGAGGGCGTATGAGCAGTTCTTC | CSAQTSGRAYEQFF
- | - | 14 | TRBJ2-5 | TRBV9 | TGTGCCAGCAGCGTACAAGGGGGGTTAGAGACCCAGTACTTC | CASSVQGGLETQYF
- | TRBD2 | 14 | TRBJ2-7 | TRBV29-1 | TGCAGCGCTACCCCAGCGGGAGGGCCTGCCGAGCAGTACTTC | CSATPAGGPAEQYF
- | - | 14 | TRBJ2-1 | TRBV5-4 | TGTGCCAGCAGCTCCCGGGACCATTACAATGAGCAGTTCTTC | CASSSRDHYNEQFF
- | - | 12 | TRBJ2-5 | TRBV3-1 | TGTGCCAGCAGCCAGATGTACGAGACCCAGTACTTC | CASSQMYETQYF
- | - | 19 | TRBJ1-2 | TRBV28 | TGTGCCAGCAGTTTGCCTCAGGGTGGAGATTGGCGTGGGAACTATGGCTACACCTTC | CASSLPQGGDWRGNYGYTF
- | TRBD1 | 14 | TRBJ1-2 | TRBV5-1 | TGCGCCAGCAGCCCGTCTGGGGACAGCTATGGCTACACCTTC | CASSPSGDSYGYTF
- | - | 12 | TRBJ2-5 | TRBV20-1 | TGCAGTGCTGCCAGGGTCATGGAGACCCAGTACTTC | CSAARVMETQYF
- | - | 15 | TRBJ2-7 | TRBV29-1 | TGCAGCGTTGGGGGGGAGAGGGGACACTCCTACGAGCAGTACTTC | CSVGGERGHSYEQYF
- | - | 14 | TRBJ2-1 | TRBV21-1 | TGTGCCAGCAGCGTACCCGGGACCATCTACGAGCAGTTCTTC | CASSVPGTIYEQFF
- | TRBD1 | 13 | TRBJ1-2 | TRBV20-1 | TGCAGTGCCGGGACAGGCGAATCTAAAGGCTACACCTTC | CSAGTGESKGYTF
- | - | 12 | TRBJ2-7 | TRBV29-1 | TGCAGCGCCTCGGGACTGGTCGGGGAGCAGTACTTC | CSASGLVGEQYF
- | - | 11 | TRBJ1-1 | TRBV6-2/TRBV6-3 | TGTGCCAGCAGTCAGGGGACAGAAGCTTTCTTT | CASSQGTEAFF
- | - | 15 | TRBJ2-7 | TRBV19 | TGTGCCAGTAGTATAGCCGCGGCGAGCTCCTACGAGCAGTACTTC | CASSIAAASSYEQYF
- | TRBD2 | 17 | TRBJ2-7 | TRBV20-1 | TGCAGTGCACAGTCGTTCGGGCGGACTAGCGGATCATACGAGCAGTACTTC | CSAQSFGRTSGSYEQYF
- | - | 14 | TRBJ2-1 | TRBV20-1 | TGCAGTGCTGGATTCCGCAGCTCCTACAATGAGCAGTTCTTC | CSAGFRSSYNEQFF
- | - | 14 | TRBJ2-5 | TRBV3-1 | TGTGCCAGCAGCCAGGACGGGAGTCGAGAGACCCAGTACTTC | CASSQDGSRETQYF
- | - | 16 | TRBJ2-4 | TRBV7-9 | TGTGCCAGCAGCTTAGGTCCTAGCGGAGGGGGAGACATTCAGTACTTC | CASSLGPSGGGDIQYF
once | - | 15 | TRBJ2-2 | TRBV7-3 | TGTGCCAGCAGCTTAACCGGGCCAAACACCGGGGAGCTGTTTTTT | CASSLTGPNTGELFF
- | - | 12 | TRBJ2-7 | TRBV18 | TGTGCCAGCTCACCGTCCGTCGAGGAGCAGTACTTC | CASSPSVEEQYF
- | - | 11 | TRBJ2-5 | TRBV5-4 | TGTGCCAGCAGCTCGGCCAAGACCCAGTACTTC | CASSSAKTQYF
once | - | 14 | TRBJ2-7 | TRBV4-3 | TGCGCCAGCAGCCAACATGACGGCACCTACGAGCAGTACTTC | CASSQHDGTYEQYF
- | - | 14 | TRBJ2-1 | TRBV6-2/TRBV6-3 | TGTGCCAGCAAGGCGGGGAGAGGGGCCAATGAGCAGTTCTTC | CASKAGRGANEQFF
- | TRBD2 | 16 | TRBJ2-1 | TRBV18 | TGTGCCAGCTCACCACTGACTAGCTCAACCTACAATGAGCAGTTCTTC | CASSPLTSSTYNEQFF
- | - | 15 | TRBJ2-6 | TRBV7-9 | TGTGCCAGTACCTTGTCCTTCTCTGGGGCCAACGTCCTGACTTTC | CASTLSFSGANVLTF
- | TRBD1 | 13 | TRBJ1-1 | TRBV20-1 | TGCAGTGCCCTCGACAGGGCTATCACTGAAGCTTTCTTT | CSALDRAITEAFF
- | - | 17 | TRBJ2-5 | TRBV4-3 | TGCGCCAGCAGCCAAGAGGGTAGGGGCCCCCTCCAAGAGACCCAGTACTTC | CASSQEGRGPLQETQYF
- | - | 14 | TRBJ1-2 | TRBV27 | TGTGCCAGCAGTTTCTCGGATGACCTCTATGGCTACACCTTC | CASSFSDDLYGYTF
few | TRBD1 | 13 | TRBJ2-3 | TRBV28 | TGTGCCAGCCGGGACAGGGCCACAGATACGCAGTATTTT | CASRDRATDTQYF
- | TRBD2 | 15 | TRBJ2-1 | TRBV24-1 | TGTGCCACCAGTGATTTTGTAGCGGGGCCCAATGAGCAGTTCTTC | CATSDFVAGPNEQFF
- | - | 13 | TRBJ1-5 | TRBV3-1 | TGTGCCAGCAGTCAGGGAAGCAATCAGCCCCAGCATTTT | CASSQGSNQPQHF
- | - | 14 | TRBJ2-4 | TRBV20-1 | TGCAGTGCTAGAACTTTGGGACGTAGGGCGATTCAGTACTTC | CSARTLGRRAIQYF
- | TRBD1 | 14 | TRBJ2-7 | TRBV19 | TGTGCCAGTAGCGGGACAGGGAACTCCTACGAGCAGTACTTC | CASSGTGNSYEQYF
- | TRBD2 | 18 | TRBJ2-3 | TRBV11-1 | TGTGCCAGCAGCTCACCCCTCGACAGCGGGAGCCCCGCAGATACGCAGTATTTT | CASSSPLDSGSPADTQYF
- | - | 13 | TRBJ1-1 | TRBV29-1 | TGCAGCGTGGGGAGGGGAGGGGGCACTGAAGCTTTCTTT | CSVGRGGGTEAFF
- | - | 15 | TRBJ2-1 | TRBV14 | TGTGCCAGCAGCCCTCGGTTAGACGGATACAATGAGCAGTTCTTC | CASSPRLDGYNEQFF
- | - | 14 | TRBJ2-3 | TRBV7-2 | TGTGCCAGCAGTCGAACTCTGAGCACAGATACGCAGTATTTT | CASSRTLSTDTQYF
- | - | 16 | TRBJ1-2 | TRBV24-1 | TGTGCCACCAGTGATTCAGCCCAGGACGTAGTATATGGCTACACCTTC | CATSDSAQDVVYGYTF